The source of this TCR beta chain is a study of vaccination and CD4 T cells after COVID-19. Study as a whole: Collection of post-COVID samples occurred a median around 91 days after diagnosis, spanning a range of 35 to 161. The interval from dose two to post-vaccine sampling had a median of around 79 days, and it ranged from 14 to 241. Cells received overlapping spike peptides from SARS-CoV-2, HCoV-NL63, HCoV-OC43 and HCoV-229E as stimulation.

Sequence data for DNA of cultured CD4+ T cells were generated by the Oncomine TCR Beta short-read assay. TCRdb reprocessed the PCR reads with MiXCR, giving one entry per CDR3 protein. The sample contains 15,000 or so distinct CDR3 sequences, around 30% of which appear only once. Between the trimmed V and J ends, which lost 5 bases and 0 bases, there was a span of 4 bases. The V gene's germline CDR1 is SGHNT and CDR2 YENEEA. The CDR3 has 12 amino acids. Relative to its sample, this clonotype is medium-sized (0.01 to 0.1%). The antigen is undetermined. Treatment specified: roughly 10-day PBMC culture with coronavirus spike peptide pools or control peptides (ViraFEST assay). T cells were expanded with peptide pools, and expanded clonotypes were identified by TCR sequencing.

This chain joins TRBV11-3 and TRBJ1-1; no definite D call. Sample: cultured CD4+ T cells from blood. This TCR was sampled from a human donor with COVID-19. The CDR3, as DNA: TGTGCCAGCAGCCCAGTGAACACTGAAGCTTTCTTT. The encoded protein is CASSPVNTEAFF.